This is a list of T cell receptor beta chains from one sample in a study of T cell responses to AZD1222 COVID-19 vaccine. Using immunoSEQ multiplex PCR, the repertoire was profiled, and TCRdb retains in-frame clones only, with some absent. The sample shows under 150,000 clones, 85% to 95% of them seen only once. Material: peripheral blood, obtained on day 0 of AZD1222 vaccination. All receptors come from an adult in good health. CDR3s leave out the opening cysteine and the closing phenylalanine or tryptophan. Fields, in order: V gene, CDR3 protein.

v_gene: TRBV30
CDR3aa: AWSVFRINTDTQY

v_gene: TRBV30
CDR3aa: AWMRGNYGYT

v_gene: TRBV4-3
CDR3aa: ASSSPGQTNTGELF

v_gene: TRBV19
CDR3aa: ASRVRGSGELF

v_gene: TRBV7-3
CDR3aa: AAPPAKKLF

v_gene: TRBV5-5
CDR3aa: ASSLALGASYEQY

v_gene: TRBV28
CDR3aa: ASSPSTGGAYEQY

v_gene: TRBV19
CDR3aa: ASTENTGELF

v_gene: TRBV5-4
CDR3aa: ASSLFGDTEAF

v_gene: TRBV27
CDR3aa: ASRPSPLGNTEAF

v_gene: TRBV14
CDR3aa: ASGNNEQF

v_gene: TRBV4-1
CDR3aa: ASSQGLAGALYEQY

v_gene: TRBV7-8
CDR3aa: ASSFPRQGGTTGELF

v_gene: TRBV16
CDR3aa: ASSLGQRGMDTQY

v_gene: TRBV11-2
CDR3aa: ASSLTARSSGLNEQF

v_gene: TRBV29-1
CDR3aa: SVEGQGAGGYT

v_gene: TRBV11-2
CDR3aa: ASSFRESSYEQY

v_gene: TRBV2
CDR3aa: ASTPGQGPGGYT

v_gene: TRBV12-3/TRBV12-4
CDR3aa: ASSLDRDSQF

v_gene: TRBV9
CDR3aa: ASSPGVEQY

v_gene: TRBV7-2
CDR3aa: ASSAPDRGDEQY

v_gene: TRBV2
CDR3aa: ASSGTGEDVHGYT

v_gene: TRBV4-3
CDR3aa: ASSPGQTIGYGYT

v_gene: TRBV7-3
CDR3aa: ASSFLAGEYNEQF

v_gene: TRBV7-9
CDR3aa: ASSSYGQEAYGYT

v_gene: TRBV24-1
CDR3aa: ATSDPSPSVVETQY

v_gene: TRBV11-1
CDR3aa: ASSLFGNYGYT

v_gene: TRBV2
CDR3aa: ASTLQEQNSPLH

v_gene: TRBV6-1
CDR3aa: ASSESMYSPDENQH

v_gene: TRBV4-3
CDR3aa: ASSQEFASLGSYEQY

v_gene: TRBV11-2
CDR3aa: ASSLSEEGATGELF

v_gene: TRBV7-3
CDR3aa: ASSLLGGSSWISGANVLT

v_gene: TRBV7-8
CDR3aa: ASSLSGSNYGYT

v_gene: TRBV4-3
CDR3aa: ASSQDLSDAGELF

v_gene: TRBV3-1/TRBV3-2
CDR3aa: ASSQTRTGTHGYT

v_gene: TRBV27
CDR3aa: ASTKMGLSSYNEQF

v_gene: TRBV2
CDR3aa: ASRGQEDTEAF

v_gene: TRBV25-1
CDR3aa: ASSDLAGGWDSPLH

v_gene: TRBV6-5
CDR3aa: ASSPPGRAPETQY

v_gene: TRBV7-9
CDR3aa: ASSFSRSSYEQY

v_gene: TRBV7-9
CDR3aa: ASSIGPEAF